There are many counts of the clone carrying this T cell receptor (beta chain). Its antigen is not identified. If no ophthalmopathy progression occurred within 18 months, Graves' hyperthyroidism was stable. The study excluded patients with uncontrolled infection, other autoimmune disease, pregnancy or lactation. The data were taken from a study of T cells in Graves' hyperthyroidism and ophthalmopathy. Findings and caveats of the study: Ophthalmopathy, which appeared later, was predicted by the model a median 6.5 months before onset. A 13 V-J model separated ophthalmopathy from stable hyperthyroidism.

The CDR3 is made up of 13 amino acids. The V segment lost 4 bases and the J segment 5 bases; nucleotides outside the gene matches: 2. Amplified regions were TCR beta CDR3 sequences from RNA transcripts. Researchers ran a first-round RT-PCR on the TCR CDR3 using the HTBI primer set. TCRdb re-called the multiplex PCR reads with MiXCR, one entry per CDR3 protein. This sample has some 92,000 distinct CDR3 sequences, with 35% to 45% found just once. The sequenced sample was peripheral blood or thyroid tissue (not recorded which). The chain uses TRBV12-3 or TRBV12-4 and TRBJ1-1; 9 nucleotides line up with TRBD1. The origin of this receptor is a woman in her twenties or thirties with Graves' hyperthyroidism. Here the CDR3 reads CASSWTGETEAFF. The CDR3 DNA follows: TGTGCCAGCAGTTGGACAGGGGAGACTGAAGCTTTCTTT.